Reported below is one T cell receptor (beta chain). It lacks a known antigen. No base-level quality is on record; no much larger clone is a single base apart. The data belong to a study of technical replicates of blood from a few donors (dated by TCRdb to 2016 to 2017). The method behind the library was the immunoSEQ multiplex PCR assay. The table comes from immuneACCESS by way of TCRdb, which keeps in-frame sequences with V and J called. Part of the clones is missing from these tables; in studies checked, under half for an unresolved V gene and the rest for unknown reasons. Counted in this sample were tens of thousands of clones; around 95% of them appeared once. Approximately 0.4% of the sample is in the top ten clones. The CDR3 runs 13 amino acids, cysteine and phenylalanine included. Only the CDR3 region is kept as DNA, spanning 39 bases read in frame from base 1. The germline V gene (reference sequence) yields PRHDT for CDR1 and FYEKMQ for CDR2. Deletion took 5 bases off V and 7 bases off J, with a span of 13 bases between the germline ends.

Input material: T cells isolated from PBMCs. This TCR derives from a human donor in good health. The rearranged chain carries TRBV13 and TRBJ2-3; no D gene call is confident. CDR3 sequence: CASSLPTSNTQYF. Read as DNA, the sequence is TGTGCCAGCAGCCTGCCCACATCGAATACGCAGTATTTT.